These 24 T cell receptor beta chains were sequenced from one sample in a study of vaccination effects on CD4 cells after COVID-19. Pools of viral peptides were used by the ViraFEST assay to expand antigen-specific CD4+ T cells ahead of sequencing. Culturing for approximately 10 days preceded CD4+ T cell isolation. None of these healthy vaccinees had been infected with SARS-CoV-2 before vaccination. TCRdb's copy holds only in-frame clones and misses some; the assay was immunoSEQ multiplex PCR. The data show under 45,000 clones, approximately 80% seen once. Their antigen targets remain unknown. The source material was CD4+ T cells from PBMCs cultured with HCoV-NL63 spike peptides, sampled before COVID-19 vaccination. The receptors here all came from a human donor who received a COVID-19 vaccine.

This clone was seen a single time. In DNA, the CDR3 is TGTGCCAGTAGCCCAGGGCGGGGGGGCTATGAGCAGTTCTTC. This gives the protein CASSPGRGGYEQFF. The chain employs TRBV19 and TRBJ2-1; 9 positions match TRBD2. The CDR3 runs to 14 residues. V shed 6 bases and J 8 bases; nucleotides not matched to a gene: 8. Germline lookup yields CDR1 LNHDA and CDR2 SQIVND (reference sequence). The entire variable domain, with the rest obtained from reference TRBV19 and TRBJ2-1, is as follows: DGGITQSPKYLFRKEGQNVTLSCEQNLNHDAMYWYRQDPGQGLRLIYYSQIVNDFQKGDIAEGYSVSREKKESFPLTVTSAQKNPTAFYLCASSPGRGGYEQFFGPGTRLTVL.

The chain links TRBV5-6 to TRBJ1-1; the D gene is possibly TRBD1 (5 bases). CDR3 length equals 12 residues. Trimming took off 4 bases at V and 5 bases at J, with 9 bases between the two ends. The V gene's germline CDR1 is SGHDT and CDR2 YYEEEE. The CDR3 spells CASSDSRTEAFF. The CDR3 nucleotides are TGTGCCAGCAGCGACAGCCGGACTGAAGCTTTCTTT. Full variable domain (outside the CDR3, taken from reference TRBV5-6 and TRBJ1-1): DAGVTQSPTHLIKTRGQQVTLRCSPKSGHDTVSWYQQALGQGPQFIFQYYEEEERQRGNFPDRFSGHQFPNYSSELNVNALLLGDSALYLCASSDSRTEAFFGQGTRLTVV.

The CDR3 sequence: CASSDLAYGELFF. CDR3 coding DNA: TGTGCCAGCAGCGACCTAGCTTACGGGGAGCTGTTTTTT. This chain joins TRBV9 and TRBJ2-2, with D possibly TRBD2 on 5 matching bases. The CDR3 has 13 residues. Trimming took 3 bases from V and 7 from J, leaving 10 bases between them. Germline lookup yields CDR1 SGDLS and CDR2 YYNGEE.

This sequence joins TRBV15 and TRBJ1-2; perhaps TRBD1 as D (5 bases). V was cut by 0 bases and J by 2 bases, with 10 bases left in between. The CDR3 runs 15 residues. From germline, CDR1 is LNHNV and CDR2 YYDKDF (reference sequence). The DNA for the CDR3 is TGTGCCACCAGCAGAGACTTGGACAAAAACTATGGCTACACCTTC. It translates to CATSRDLDKNYGYTF.

The genes are TRBV19 and TRBJ1-2; D is uncertain. V was trimmed by 5 bases and J by 8 bases, leaving 21 bases between them. CDR1 is LNHDA, CDR2 SQIVND, per germline (reference sequence). The CDR3 contains 15 residues. The CDR3 reads CASSGLFGRMGGYTF. In DNA, the CDR3 is TGTGCCAGTAGTGGTTTGTTCGGGCGTATGGGGGGCTACACCTTC.

The CDR3, as DNA: TGTGCCAGCTCACTTTTCCAAGCAGGGGGAGTCTCTGGGGCCAACGTCCTGACTTTC. Translated: CASSLFQAGGVSGANVLTF. The chain couples TRBV18 to TRBJ2-6, with 7 bases aligning to TRBD1. V shed 4 bases, J shed 0 bases, and the junction held 12 bases outside the gene matches. Germline V gene sequence: CDR1 KGHSH, CDR2 LQKENI. CDR3 size: 19 residues.

The chain carries TRBV6-2 or TRBV6-3 and TRBJ1-4; 9 bases are a match to TRBD1. With V trimmed by 2 bases and J by 6 bases, 4 bases remained unmatched. This CDR3 is 15 amino acids long. Germline lookup yields CDR1 MNHEY and CDR2 SVGEGT. Written as DNA, the CDR3 is TGTGCCAGCAGTTACGAGACAGGGGGGGATGAAAAACTGTTTTTT. Its translation: CASSYETGGDEKLFF.

This clone showed up just once. The chain carries TRBV5-1 and TRBJ1-2, with D uncertain. V was pared by 2 bases and J by 1 base, with 6 bases between. CDR1 and CDR2 (germline): SGHRS, YFSETQ. The CDR3 covers 13 residues. Here the CDR3 DNA reads TGCGCCAGCAGCTTAACAGTTAACTATGGCTACACCTTC. This sequence encodes CASSLTVNYGYTF.

As for this clone: At one boundary the junction diverges from the germline segment, which might be a read error. The chain couples TRBV5-4 to TRBJ2-3; 7 bases map to TRBD1. This CDR3 contains 14 residues. In germline, CDR1 is SGHNT, CDR2 YYREEE (reference sequence). CDR3 protein: CASSFLGGTDTQYF. The CDR3 nucleotides are TGTGCCAGCAGCTTTCTAGGGGGCACAGATACGCAATATTTT. Variable domain in full (rest from reference TRBV5-4 and TRBJ2-3): ETGVTQSPTHLIKTRGQQVTLRCSSQSGHNTVSWYQQALGQGPQFIFQYYREEENGRGNFPPRFSGLQFPNYSSELNVNALELDDSALYLCASSFLGGTDTQYFGPGTRLTVL.

The chain employs TRBV6-4 and TRBJ2-3, with D possibly matching TRBD2 (6 bases). The CDR3 is made up of 15 amino acids. Germline loops: CDR1 MRHNA, CDR2 SNTAGT. The V gene lost 5 bases and the J gene lost 1 base, with 13 bases spanning the gap. This CDR3 is CASSNPGLGTDTQYF. DNA for the CDR3: TGTGCCAGCAGTAACCCGGGACTCGGCACAGATACGCAGTATTTT.

This sequence joins TRBV9 and TRBJ2-3; possibly TRBD1 for D (6 bases). Trimming pared 3 bases from V and 2 bases from J, leaving 7 bases between. The CDR3 sequence is 13 residues long. Germline assignment: CDR1 SGDLS and CDR2 YYNGEE. DNA of the CDR3: TGTGCCAGCAGCGGGACAGACACAGATACGCAGTATTTT. Protein sequence: CASSGTDTDTQYF.

The genes are TRBV7-9 and TRBJ2-5; TRBD2 matches 8 bases. Trimming removed 3 bases from V and 10 bases from J; junction bases left unmatched: 16. Germline CDR1 reads SEHNR; CDR2 reads FQNEAQ (reference sequence). CDR3 size: 16 residues. This chain's CDR3 is CASSLTLGGGSSNQYF. The CDR3 DNA sequence: TGTGCCAGCAGCTTGACTTTGGGCGGGGGGTCCTCAAACCAGTACTTC.

V and J are TRBV18 and TRBJ2-5; 7 bases fit TRBD1. The CDR3 is 13 amino acids. Germline V CDR1 and CDR2: KGHSH, LQKENI. V was pared by 4 bases and J by 5 bases, with 4 bases of the junction left unmatched. The CDR3: CASSQGAGETQYF. The CDR3 DNA sequence: TGTGCCAGCTCACAGGGGGCCGGTGAGACCCAGTACTTC.

The CDR3 DNA follows: TGTGCCAGCAGCGCAGGGGGCTTTTATAAAAACATTCAGTACTTC. Translating gives CASSAGGFYKNIQYF. The chain links TRBV5-8 to TRBJ2-4; TRBD1 agrees at 8 bases. V shed 4 bases, J shed 4 bases, and the junction held 7 bases outside the gene matches. The CDR3 sequence is 15 residues long. Germline loops: CDR1 SGHTS, CDR2 YDEGEE.

V is TRBV5-1 and J is TRBJ2-1, with D hard to call. Trimming stripped 4 bases from V and 0 bases from J, with 5 bases between. The CDR3 sequence is 13 residues long. Germline-derived CDR1 and CDR2 are SGHRS and YFSETQ. The CDR3 loop reads CASSRSSYNEQFF. The CDR3 region has the DNA TGCGCCAGCAGCCGGAGCTCCTACAATGAGCAGTTCTTC.

The gene calls are TRBV6-2 or TRBV6-3 and TRBJ2-1; 10 nucleotides line up with TRBD1. The ends lost 0 bases at V and 6 bases at J; junction bases unmatched: 8. The CDR3 is 17 amino acids. Germline CDR1 reads MNHEY; CDR2 reads SVGEGT. The CDR3 DNA reads TGTGCCAGCAGTTACTCGAGAGGGACAGGGGCCTCCAATGAGCAGTTCTTC. This encodes CASSYSRGTGASNEQFF.

The rearrangement uses TRBV21-1 and TRBJ1-6; the table's D call TRBD1 went unverified against the DNA. TRBV21-1 is a documented pseudogene. The CDR3 loop spans 17 amino acids. For the CDR3, the DNA is TGTGCCAGCAGCAGACATCCGGTTAGCTCCTATAATTCACCCCTCCACTTT. Translating gives CASSRHPVSSYNSPLHF.

A single count supports this clone. V gene TRBV7-3 combines with J gene TRBJ2-2; unclear D gene. The CDR3 contains 17 residues. The germline V gene has CDR1 SGHTA and CDR2 FQGTGA. V lost 5 bases to trimming and J lost 7 bases, with 23 bases between them. In nucleotides, the CDR3 is TGTGCCAGCAGCGCCTCGGGTCCCCAGTTATCGGTCGGGGAGCTGTTTTTT. Encoded protein: CASSASGPQLSVGELFF.

J is TRBJ2-3 and V is TRBV5-4; possibly TRBD1 or TRBD2 for D (6 bases each). The CDR3 spans 15 residues. Trimming shortened V by 4 bases and J by 1 base, and 13 bases separated the two germline ends. The germline V gene encodes CDR1 SGHNT and CDR2 YYREEE (reference sequence). The CDR3: CASSLTGTGTDTQYF. CDR3 sequence (DNA): TGTGCCAGCAGCCTAACAGGGACTGGCACAGATACGCAGTATTTT.

The rearrangement joins TRBV5-1 to TRBJ2-7, with D possibly matching TRBD1 (6 bases). The CDR3 covers 17 residues. From germline, CDR1 is SGHRS and CDR2 YFSETQ. V was trimmed by 6 bases and J by 0 bases, leaving 22 bases between them. The CDR3 nucleotides read TGCGCCAGCACCGAACAGGGAGCCTTCTTAAGCTCCTACGAGCAGTACGTC. Translating it yields CASTEQGAFLSSYEQYV.

The chain uses TRBV2 and TRBJ2-2; D uncertain. Trimming took 5 bases from V and 4 from J, leaving 14 bases between them. The CDR3 runs to 15 residues. Germline values: CDR1 SNHLY, CDR2 FYNNEI. The DNA for the CDR3 is TGTGCCAGCAGTCTAAACGACGGAGCCACCGGGGAGCTGTTTTTT. The encoded protein is CASSLNDGATGELFF.

The V and J genes are TRBV12-3 or TRBV12-4 and TRBJ1-4; no clear D gene. This CDR3 region has 12 residues. V was trimmed by 3 bases and J by 8 bases, leaving 7 bases between them. The CDR3 loop reads CASSLKREKLFF. CDR3 coding DNA: TGTGCCAGCAGTTTGAAACGAGAAAAACTGTTTTTT.

V is TRBV5-1 and J is TRBJ1-4; D gene uncertain. V lost 2 bases, J lost 8 bases, and 19 bases lay in between. Per the germline V gene, CDR1 is SGHRS and CDR2 is YFSETQ. The CDR3 has 16 residues. CDR3 in DNA: TGCGCCAGCAGCTTTGAGACGGATCAGGTGTGGGAAAAACTGTTTTTT. Encoded protein: CASSFETDQVWEKLFF.

The chain couples TRBV7-2 to TRBJ1-2; the D gene is possibly TRBD1 (5 bases). Germline V lookup: CDR1 SGHTA, CDR2 FQGNSA. V lost 5 bases and J lost 4, with 14 bases in between. CDR3 size: 14 residues. The CDR3 reads CASSPEGGAYGYTF. The CDR3, as DNA: TGTGCCAGCAGCCCCGAGGGCGGGGCCTATGGCTACACCTTC.